This is a list of T cell receptor beta chains from one sample in a study of prognosis after radiotherapy for stage I lung cancer. TCRdb reprocessed the multiplex PCR reads with MiXCR, giving one entry per CDR3 protein. The sample holds fewer than 25,000 distinct CDR3 sequences, roughly 37% seen once. The sample consisted of PBMCs, taken before or after stereotactic body radiation therapy (not recorded which). Source of these receptors: a donor at least 50 years old with non-small cell lung cancer. CDR3s include the opening cysteine and the closing phenylalanine or tryptophan. The D gene is left open where the match is weak. Size is omitted from some rows. Given values are once, few, many or a class for expanded clones.

J gene,V gene,D gene,clone size,CDR3 length,CDR3 DNA,CDR3 protein
TRBJ2-2,TRBV19,NA,many,12,TGTGCCAGTAGTGGAATTCCCGGGGAGCTGTTTTTT,CASSGIPGELFF
TRBJ2-1,TRBV2,NA,NA,13,TGTGCCAGCAGTGAAGCGCCGGGACAAGAGCAGTTCTTC,CASSEAPGQEQFF
TRBJ2-2,TRBV6-1,TRBD2,NA,16,TGTGCCAGCATGCAAACTAGCGGGGCGAACACCGGGGAGCTGTTTTTT,CASMQTSGANTGELFF
TRBJ1-2,TRBV6-5,NA,many,13,TGTGCCAGCAGTTACGGACATAATGGGGGCTACACCTTC,CASSYGHNGGYTF
TRBJ2-3,TRBV19,TRBD2,many,19,TGTGCCAGTCGGAGTTACAGGGGACTAGCGGGAGATAGCACAGATACGCAGTATTTT,CASRSYRGLAGDSTDTQYF
TRBJ2-7,TRBV12-3/TRBV12-4,NA,NA,14,TGTGCCAGCAGTTTAGTCGGGGTAAGTCTCGAGCAGTACTTC,CASSLVGVSLEQYF
TRBJ2-7,TRBV11-2,NA,many,13,TGTGCCTGCCATGCGGGCAGCTCCTACGAGCAGTACTTC,CACHAGSSYEQYF
TRBJ1-2,TRBV6-1,TRBD1,NA,14,TGTGCCAGCAGCAAGACAGGGAAGATCTATGGCTACACCTTC,CASSKTGKIYGYTF
TRBJ1-6,TRBV4-1,TRBD1,many,17,TGCGCCAGCAGCCAAGAGGACAGGAGCTCCTATAATTCACCCCTCCACTTT,CASSQEDRSSYNSPLHF
TRBJ2-6,TRBV6-5,NA,NA,17,TGTGCCAGCAGTTACGGAGGCTGGACCTCTGGGGCCAACGTCCTGACTTTC,CASSYGGWTSGANVLTF
TRBJ2-5,TRBV6-2/TRBV6-3,TRBD1,NA,13,TGTGCCAGCAGTCGACAGGGTCCGGAGACCCAGTACTTC,CASSRQGPETQYF
TRBJ2-2,TRBV7-8,NA,NA,17,TGTGCCAGCAGCTTAGCATGCTCTAGCTGGAACACCGGGGAGCTGTTTTTT,CASSLACSSWNTGELFF
TRBJ2-1,TRBV6-2/TRBV6-3,NA,many,12,TGTGCCAGCAGGAGTGACACTTTCTGGCAGTTCTTC,CASRSDTFWQFF